This T cell receptor beta chain was recorded in a study of blood T cell repertoires in COVID-19. Generated by immunoSEQ multiplex PCR, the TCRdb table keeps only in-frame clones and is missing some. This table has under 95,000 clones, approximately 85% appearing once. Germline CDR1 is LNHDA and CDR2 is SQIVND (reference sequence). With 5 bases clipped from V and 6 bases from J, the junction kept 13 bases outside the gene matches. The CDR3 contains 15 residues. The Seattle patients joined while their infection was active and were tracked longitudinally afterward. This receptor was obtained from a man in his fifties or sixties with COVID-19, enrolled during active disease. Material: peripheral blood. This chain uses TRBV19 with TRBJ2-7, with 7 bases lining up with TRBD1. The CDR3 loop reads CASSLRRGNRAEQYF. In nucleotides, the CDR3 is TGTGCCAGTAGTCTACGCAGGGGGAACCGGGCCGAGCAGTACTTC.